This TCR beta chain was observed in a study of blood T cells in healthy people across ages. Across the study: Template switching retrieved approximately one barcoded beta molecule for each two T cells.

To note about this clonotype: Its antigen is undetermined.

CDR1 and CDR2 from the germline V gene are DFQATT and SNEGSKA (reference sequence). There are 15 residues in the CDR3. A J-beta primer mix and a sample-barcoded 5' primer were used in a second PCR of about 7 to 11 cycles. Using its own MiXCR run on the 5' RACE reads, TCRdb lists one record per CDR3 protein. Among some 700,000 distinct CDR3 sequences listed, 35% to 45% were seen once. Caucasian individuals from Russia who were healthy and aged roughly 6 to 95 acted as donors. Peripheral blood, 9.5 to 10 milliliters per donor, was collected. Broader study findings: The study found TCR beta diversity correlated strongly with naive T cell percentage.

This TCR was recovered from a woman aged 55-70 years in good health. The sample was blood. V gene TRBV20-1 combines with J gene TRBJ2-5; the D gene could be TRBD1 or TRBD2 (5 bases each). The DNA end favors TRBJ2-7, so the J call may be wrong. The CDR3: CSARDGGPRSHEQYF. CDR3 DNA: TGCAGTGCTAGAGATGGGGGTCCTAGGAGCCACGAGCAGTACTTC.